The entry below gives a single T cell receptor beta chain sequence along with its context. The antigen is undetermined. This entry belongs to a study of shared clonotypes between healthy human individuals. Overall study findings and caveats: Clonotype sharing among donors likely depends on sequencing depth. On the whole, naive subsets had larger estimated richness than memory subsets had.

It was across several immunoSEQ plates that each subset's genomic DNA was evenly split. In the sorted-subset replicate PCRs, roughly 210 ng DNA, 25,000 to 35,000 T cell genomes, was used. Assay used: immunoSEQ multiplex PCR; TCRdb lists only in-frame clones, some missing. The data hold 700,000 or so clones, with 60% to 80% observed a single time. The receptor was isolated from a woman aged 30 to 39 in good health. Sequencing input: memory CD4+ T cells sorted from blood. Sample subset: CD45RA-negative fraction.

The CDR3: CASSPRSAGAIEQYF. CDR3 nucleotides: TGTGCCAGCAGCCCCCGATCGGCGGGAGCGATCGAGCAGTACTTC. This sequence joins TRBV9 and TRBJ2-7; 7 nucleotides agree with TRBD2. CDR1 and CDR2 from the germline V gene are SGDLS and YYNGEE. CDR3 size: 15 residues. V trimming: 4 bases; J trimming: 6 bases; junction bases outside the gene matches: 13.